Presented here are 10 T cell receptor beta chains from one specimen sequenced in a study of blood T cell repertoires in COVID-19. Some clones are missing from TCRdb's copy, which holds only in-frame ones; the method was immunoSEQ multiplex PCR. The table lists tens of thousands of clones, around 82% of them singletons. The sequenced material came from peripheral blood. These receptors originate from a man aged 50-60 years with active COVID-19.

V usage is TRBV15 and J usage is TRBJ2-5; D unclear. CDR1 and CDR2 from the germline V gene are LNHNV and YYDKDF (reference sequence). V lost 7 bases to trimming and J lost 4 bases, with 16 bases between them. The CDR3 totals 14 residues. Here the CDR3 DNA reads TGTGCCACCACCTCGAGCTTACCCGGAGAGACCCAGTACTTC. Residues: CATTSSLPGETQYF.

This chain connects TRBV18 to TRBJ2-1; D not certain. The CDR3 loop spans 13 amino acids. Germline V gives CDR1 KGHSH, CDR2 LQKENI. Between the trimmed V and J ends, which lost 6 bases and 0 bases, there was a span of 6 bases. The CDR3, as DNA: TGTGCCAGCTCGTCCAGCTCCTACAATGAGCAGTTCTTC. It encodes CASSSSSYNEQFF.

The CDR3 reads CASTPGLVTGELFF. DNA of the CDR3: TGTGCCAGTACTCCTGGACTCGTCACCGGGGAGCTGTTTTTT. The V gene is TRBV19, the J gene TRBJ2-2; a possible D gene is TRBD2 (5 bases). The CDR3 length is 14 residues. Trimming shortened V by 7 bases and J by 4 bases, and 13 bases separated the two germline ends. Germline V gene sequence: CDR1 LNHDA, CDR2 SQIVND (reference sequence). The variable domain in full, completed from reference TRBV19 and TRBJ2-2, reads DGGITQSPKYLFRKEGQNVTLSCEQNLNHDAMYWYRQDPGQGLRLIYYSQIVNDFQKGDIAEGYSVSREKKESFPLTVTSAQKNPTAFYLCASTPGLVTGELFFGEGSRLTVL.

The chain links TRBV15 to TRBJ1-2, with D hard to call. This CDR3 contains 15 residues. V gave up 6 bases and J gave up 7 bases, with 21 bases separating them. Germline lookup yields CDR1 LNHNV and CDR2 YYDKDF (reference sequence). The CDR3: CATRVHTETLGGYTF. The CDR3 DNA reads as TGTGCCACCAGGGTTCACACGGAGACCTTGGGTGGCTACACCTTC.

V gene TRBV7-3 combines with J gene TRBJ2-3; no clear D. Germline CDR1 SGHTA, CDR2 FQGTGA. The CDR3 has 13 residues. The V gene lost 5 bases and the J gene lost 11 bases, with 17 bases spanning the gap. CDR3 sequence reads: CASSTVQLGKQYF. In DNA, the CDR3 is TGTGCCAGCAGCACCGTCCAGCTAGGCAAGCAGTATTTT.

V and J are TRBV11-2 and TRBJ2-5, with TRBD1 matching over 7 bases. V gave up 0 bases and J gave up 3 bases; unmatched junction bases: 4. CDR3 length equals 15 residues. Germline CDR1 reads SGHAT; CDR2 reads FQNNGV. The CDR3 region is CASSLDGGTEETQYF. The CDR3 DNA reads as TGTGCCAGCAGCTTAGATGGTGGGACAGAAGAGACCCAGTACTTC. Complete variable domain (other parts from reference TRBV11-2 and TRBJ2-5): EAGVAQSPRYKIIEKRQSVAFWCNPISGHATLYWYQQILGQGPKLLIQFQNNGVVDDSQLPKDRFSAERLKGVDSTLKIQPAKLEDSAVYLCASSLDGGTEETQYFGPGTRLLVL.

The chain is built from TRBV6-5 and TRBJ1-4; a possible D gene is TRBD1 (5 bases). Looked up from germline, CDR1 is MNHEY and CDR2 is SVGAGI. V lost 0 bases, J lost 8 bases, and 13 bases lay in between. This CDR3 is built from 15 residues. The CDR3 DNA sequence: TGTGCCAGCAGTTACTCCGGCCAGGGTAGAGAAAAACTGTTTTTT. Its protein product is CASSYSGQGREKLFF.

This clone was observed a handful of times. This chain links TRBV5-4 with TRBJ2-2; D gene uncertain. Germline-derived CDR1 and CDR2 are SGHNT and YYREEE (reference sequence). CDR3 length equals 13 residues. Trimming removed 1 base at V and 6 bases at J, with 7 bases between. The DNA of the CDR3 is TGTGCCAGCAGCTTGCGCCTAGCCGGGGAGCTGTTTTTT. Translating gives CASSLRLAGELFF. The full variable domain, completed using reference TRBV5-4 and TRBJ2-2, is ETGVTQSPTHLIKTRGQQVTLRCSSQSGHNTVSWYQQALGQGPQFIFQYYREEENGRGNFPPRFSGLQFPNYSSELNVNALELDDSALYLCASSLRLAGELFFGEGSRLTVL.

This chain connects TRBV7-9 to TRBJ2-7, with 8 bases that match TRBD1. CDR1 SEHNR and CDR2 FQNEAQ come from the germline V gene (reference sequence). The CDR3 is 13 amino acids. V lost 5 bases and J lost 5; bases outside the gene matches: 5. The chain's CDR3 is CASSPPDRDEQYF. Here the CDR3 DNA reads TGTGCCAGCAGCCCACCGGACAGGGACGAGCAGTACTTC.

This clone appeared a few times. The chain recombines TRBV25-1 with TRBJ1-4; perhaps TRBD1 as D (5 bases). This CDR3 comprises 16 residues. V lost 0 bases, J lost 4 bases, and 12 bases lay in between. From germline, CDR1 is MGHDK and CDR2 SYGVNS. DNA of the CDR3: TGTGCCAGCAGTGAATATAATGGGCAGGGTAATGAAAAACTGTTTTTT. It yields the protein CASSEYNGQGNEKLFF.